This TCR beta chain emerged from a study of OX40 agonist ivuxolimab in advanced cancers. Background on the study: Checkpoint inhibitors had been given previously to under 50% of patients. Partial responses were achieved by three patients, of whom one had hepatocellular carcinoma and two had cutaneous melanoma.

Overall study results and limits: Averaged across samples, CD8+ T cells carried more expanded clones than CD4+ did.

CDR3 length: 12 amino acids. Here immunoSEQ multiplex PCR was the method, and the copy in TCRdb shows in-frame clones only, minus some. The sample holds almost 50,000 clones, approximately 86% seen once. This clone has more than one count but fewer than ten. What it binds is unknown. This chain links TRBV12-2 with TRBJ2-7; the table's D call TRBD1 went unverified against the DNA. TRBV12-2 is recorded as a pseudogene. Sequenced here: CD4+ or CD8+ T cells sorted from blood, sampled in a trial of the OX40 agonist ivuxolimab. The TCR comes from an adult with an advanced solid tumor such as melanoma, head and neck, liver or kidney cancer. The CDR3 protein is CASRAGSYEQYF. CDR3 nucleotide sequence: TGTGCAAGTCGCGCAGGATCCTACGAGCAGTACTTC.